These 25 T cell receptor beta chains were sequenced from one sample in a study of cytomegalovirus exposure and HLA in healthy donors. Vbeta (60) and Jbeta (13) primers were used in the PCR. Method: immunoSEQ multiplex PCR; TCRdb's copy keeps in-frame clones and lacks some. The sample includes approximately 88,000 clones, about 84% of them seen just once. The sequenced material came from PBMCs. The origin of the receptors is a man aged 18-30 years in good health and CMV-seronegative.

CDR3 in DNA: TGTGCCAGCTCACCAATTGGACAGGGGATTAATTCACCCCTCCACTTT. Its translation: CASSPIGQGINSPLHF. The gene calls are TRBV18 and TRBJ1-6; 9 nucleotides agree with TRBD1. Per germline, CDR1 KGHSH and CDR2 LQKENI. The CDR3 contains 16 residues. Trimming at V came to 2 bases and at J to 6 bases, leaving 5 bases not matched to a gene.

CDR3 in DNA: TGTGCCAGCAGCCCGACCGGGACAGACTACACCGGGGAGCTGTTTTTT. It encodes CASSPTGTDYTGELFF. V gene TRBV7-6 combines with J gene TRBJ2-2, with 7 bases aligning to TRBD1. The V and J ends lost 5 bases and 3 bases, in that order; junction bases with no gene match: 9. The CDR3 totals 16 residues. Germline CDR1 and CDR2: SGHVS and FNYEAQ.

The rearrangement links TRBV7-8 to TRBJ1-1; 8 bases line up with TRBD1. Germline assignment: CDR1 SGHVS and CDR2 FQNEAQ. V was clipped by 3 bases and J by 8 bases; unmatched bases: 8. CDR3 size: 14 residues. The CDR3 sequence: CASSFAGGTIEAFF. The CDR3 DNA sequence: TGTGCCAGCAGCTTTGCAGGGGGCACAATCGAAGCTTTCTTT.

CDR3 in DNA: TGCGCCAGCAGCTCCCTCGGTACAGGGAACACTGAAGCTTTCTTT. Residues: CASSSLGTGNTEAFF. This chain uses TRBV5-1 with TRBJ1-1; D perhaps matches TRBD1 (5 bases). The CDR3 totals 15 residues. V lost 3 bases to trimming and J lost 1 base, with 13 bases between them. Germline CDR1 SGHRS, CDR2 YFSETQ.

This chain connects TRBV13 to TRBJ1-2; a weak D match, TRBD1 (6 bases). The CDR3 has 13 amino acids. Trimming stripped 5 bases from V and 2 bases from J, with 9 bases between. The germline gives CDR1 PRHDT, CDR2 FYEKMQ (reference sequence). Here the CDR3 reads CASSLRGNYGYTF. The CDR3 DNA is TGTGCCAGCAGCCTTAGGGGGAACTATGGCTACACCTTC.

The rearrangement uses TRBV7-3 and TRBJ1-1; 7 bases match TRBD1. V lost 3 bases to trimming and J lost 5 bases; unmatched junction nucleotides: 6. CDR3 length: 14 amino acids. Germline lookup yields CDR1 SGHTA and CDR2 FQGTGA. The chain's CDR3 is CASSFAGGETEAFF. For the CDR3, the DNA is TGTGCCAGCAGCTTCGCAGGGGGAGAGACTGAAGCTTTCTTT.

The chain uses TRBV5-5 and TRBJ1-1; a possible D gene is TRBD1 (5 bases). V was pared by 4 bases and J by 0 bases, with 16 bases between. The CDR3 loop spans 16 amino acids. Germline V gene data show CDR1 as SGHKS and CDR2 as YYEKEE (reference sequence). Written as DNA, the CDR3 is TGTGCCAGCAGCCCCCTGGGGCCCAACATGAACACTGAAGCTTTCTTT. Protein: CASSPLGPNMNTEAFF.

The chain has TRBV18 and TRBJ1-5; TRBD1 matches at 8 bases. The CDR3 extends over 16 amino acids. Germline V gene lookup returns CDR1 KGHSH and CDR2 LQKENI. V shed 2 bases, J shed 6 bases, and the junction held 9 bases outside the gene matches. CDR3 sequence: CASSPGIPGGGQPQHF. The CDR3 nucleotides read TGTGCCAGCTCACCAGGTATTCCAGGGGGCGGTCAGCCCCAGCATTTT.

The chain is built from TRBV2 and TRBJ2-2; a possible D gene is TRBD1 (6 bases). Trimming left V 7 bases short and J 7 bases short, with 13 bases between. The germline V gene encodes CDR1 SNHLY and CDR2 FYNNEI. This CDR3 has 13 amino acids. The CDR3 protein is CASKVGAGGELFF. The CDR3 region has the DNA TGTGCCAGCAAGGTGGGGGCAGGCGGGGAGCTGTTTTTT.

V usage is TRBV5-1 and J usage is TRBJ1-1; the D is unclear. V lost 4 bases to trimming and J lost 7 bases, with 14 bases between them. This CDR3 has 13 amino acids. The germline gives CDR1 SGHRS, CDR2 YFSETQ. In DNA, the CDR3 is TGCGCCAGCAGCGTTGGAGGGAAGCATGAAGCTTTCTTT. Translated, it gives CASSVGGKHEAFF.

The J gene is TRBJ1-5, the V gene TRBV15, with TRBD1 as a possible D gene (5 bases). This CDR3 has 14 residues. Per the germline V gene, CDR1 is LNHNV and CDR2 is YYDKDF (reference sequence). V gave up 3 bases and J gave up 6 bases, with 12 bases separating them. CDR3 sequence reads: CATSRGGTSQPQHF. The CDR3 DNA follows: TGTGCCACCAGCAGGGGCGGGACCTCTCAGCCCCAGCATTTT.

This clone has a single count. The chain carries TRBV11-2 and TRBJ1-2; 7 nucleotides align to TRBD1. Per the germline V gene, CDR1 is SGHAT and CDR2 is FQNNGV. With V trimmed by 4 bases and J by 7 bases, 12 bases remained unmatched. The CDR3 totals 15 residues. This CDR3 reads CASSSVTGAWGGYTF. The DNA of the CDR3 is TGTGCCAGCAGCTCCGTTACAGGGGCCTGGGGTGGCTACACCTTC.

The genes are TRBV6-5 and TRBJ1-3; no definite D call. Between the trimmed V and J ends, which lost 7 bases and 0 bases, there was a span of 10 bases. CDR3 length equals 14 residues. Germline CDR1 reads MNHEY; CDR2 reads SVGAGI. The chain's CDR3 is CASMLSYSGNTIYF. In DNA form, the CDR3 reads TGTGCCAGCATGTTAAGCTACTCTGGAAACACCATATATTTT.

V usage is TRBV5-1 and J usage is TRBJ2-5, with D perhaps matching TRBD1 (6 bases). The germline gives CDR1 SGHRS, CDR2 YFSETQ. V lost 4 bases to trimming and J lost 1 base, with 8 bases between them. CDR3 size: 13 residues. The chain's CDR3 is CASSGDTQETQYF. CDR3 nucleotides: TGCGCCAGCAGCGGGGACACCCAAGAGACCCAGTACTTC.

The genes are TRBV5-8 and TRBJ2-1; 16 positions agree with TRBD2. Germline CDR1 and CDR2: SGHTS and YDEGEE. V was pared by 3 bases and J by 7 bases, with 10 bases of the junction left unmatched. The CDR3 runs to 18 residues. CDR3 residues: CASSYTGTSGGVPNEQFF. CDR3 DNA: TGTGCCAGCAGCTACACCGGGACTAGCGGGGGGGTACCGAATGAGCAGTTCTTC.

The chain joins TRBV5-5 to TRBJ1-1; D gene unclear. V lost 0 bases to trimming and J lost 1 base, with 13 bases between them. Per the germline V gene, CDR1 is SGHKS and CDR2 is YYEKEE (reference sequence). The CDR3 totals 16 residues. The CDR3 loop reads CASSLAGTSRNTEAFF. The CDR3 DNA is TGTGCCAGCAGCTTGGCGGGTACCTCGCGGAACACTGAAGCTTTCTTT.

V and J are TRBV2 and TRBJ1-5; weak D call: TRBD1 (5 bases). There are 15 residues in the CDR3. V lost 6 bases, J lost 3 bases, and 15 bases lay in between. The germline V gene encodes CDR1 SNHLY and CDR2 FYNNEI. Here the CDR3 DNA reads TGTGCCAGCAGGCTGGGGGAGGTTACCAATCAGCCCCAGCATTTT. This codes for CASRLGEVTNQPQHF.

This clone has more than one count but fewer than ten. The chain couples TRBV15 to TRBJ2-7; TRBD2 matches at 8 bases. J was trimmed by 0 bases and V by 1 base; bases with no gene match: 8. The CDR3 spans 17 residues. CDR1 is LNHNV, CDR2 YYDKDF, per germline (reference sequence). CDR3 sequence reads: CATSRGGGYRSSYEQYF. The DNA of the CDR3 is TGTGCCACCAGCAGAGGCGGGGGGTATAGGAGCTCCTACGAGCAGTACTTC.

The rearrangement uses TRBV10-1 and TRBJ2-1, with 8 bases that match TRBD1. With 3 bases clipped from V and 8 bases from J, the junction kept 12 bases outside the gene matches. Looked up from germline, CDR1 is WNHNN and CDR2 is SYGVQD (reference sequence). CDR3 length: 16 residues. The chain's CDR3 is CASSDRGQGRAYEQFF. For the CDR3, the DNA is TGCGCCAGCAGTGACCGTGGACAGGGAAGGGCTTATGAGCAGTTCTTC.

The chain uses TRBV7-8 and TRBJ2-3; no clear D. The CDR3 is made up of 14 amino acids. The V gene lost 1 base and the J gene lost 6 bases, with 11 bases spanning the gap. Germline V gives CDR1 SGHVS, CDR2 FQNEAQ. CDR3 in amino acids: CASSLDYTSDTQYF. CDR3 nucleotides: TGTGCCAGCAGCTTAGACTACACATCGGATACGCAGTATTTT.

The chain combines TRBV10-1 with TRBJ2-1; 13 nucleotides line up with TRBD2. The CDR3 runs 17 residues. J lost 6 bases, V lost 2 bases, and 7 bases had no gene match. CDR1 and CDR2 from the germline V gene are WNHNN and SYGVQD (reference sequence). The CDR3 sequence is CASSEGLAGVQGNEQFF. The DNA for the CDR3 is TGCGCCAGCAGTGAGGGACTAGCGGGGGTCCAGGGCAATGAGCAGTTCTTC.

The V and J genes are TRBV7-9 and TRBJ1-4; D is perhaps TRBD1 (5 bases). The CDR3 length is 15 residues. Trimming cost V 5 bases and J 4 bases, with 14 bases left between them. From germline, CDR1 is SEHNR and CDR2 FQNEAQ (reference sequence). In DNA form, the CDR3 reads TGTGCCAGCAGCCCTGGGAGGGGTGGTAATGAAAAACTGTTTTTT. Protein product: CASSPGRGGNEKLFF.

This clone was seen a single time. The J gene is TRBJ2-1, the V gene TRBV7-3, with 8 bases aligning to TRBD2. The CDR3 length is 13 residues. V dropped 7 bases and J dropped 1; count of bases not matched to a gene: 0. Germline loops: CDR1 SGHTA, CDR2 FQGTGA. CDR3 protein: CASTSGSYNEQFF. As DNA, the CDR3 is TGTGCCAGCACTAGCGGGTCCTACAATGAGCAGTTCTTC.

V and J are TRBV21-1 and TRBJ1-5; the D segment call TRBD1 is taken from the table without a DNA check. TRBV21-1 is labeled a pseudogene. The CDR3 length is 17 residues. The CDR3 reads CASRPINRDRGNQPQHF. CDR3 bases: TGTGCCAGCAGGCCCATTAACCGGGACAGGGGGAATCAGCCCCAGCATTTT.

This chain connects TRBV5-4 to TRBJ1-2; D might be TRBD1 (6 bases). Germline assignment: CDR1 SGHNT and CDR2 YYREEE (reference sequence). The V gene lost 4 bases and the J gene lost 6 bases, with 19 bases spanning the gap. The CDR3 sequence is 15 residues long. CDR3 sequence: CASSVWGGELDGYTF. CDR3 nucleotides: TGTGCCAGCAGCGTCTGGGGGGGCGAACTAGATGGCTACACCTTC.